A selection of T cell receptor beta chains follows, all from one sample in a study of T cell clones after liver transplantation. The assay was immunoSEQ multiplex PCR, and TCRdb's table has in-frame clones only and misses some. The sample lists fewer than 85,000 clones; 83% were seen once. This specimen consisted of CD4+ T cells from blood, obtained at the 22-month timepoint. Every receptor here comes from a human patient who received a liver transplant. Some T cells may be graft donor cells. Both conserved end residues are part of each CDR3. The order of the fields is J gene, D gene, V gene, clone size, CDR3 protein, CDR3 DNA. A D gene is named only where the DNA matches it firmly. Some rows have no size entry. The others give once, few or many, or a class for an expanded clone.

TRBJ1-2,-,TRBV7-2,-,CASSPLTTDGYTF,TGTGCCAGCAGCCCTTTAACGACGGATGGCTACACCTTC
TRBJ2-7,-,TRBV12-5,once,CASGISYEQYF,TGTGCTAGTGGTATCTCCTACGAGCAGTACTTC
TRBJ1-1,-,TRBV18,once,CASSYLRSEAFF,TGTGCCAGCTCATACCTTCGAAGCGAAGCTTTCTTT
TRBJ2-7,TRBD1,TRBV6-8,-,CASRTGLDYEQYF,TGTGCCAGCAGGACAGGGCTTGACTACGAGCAGTACTTC
TRBJ2-7,-,TRBV18,-,CASSPKQASEQYF,TGTGCCAGCTCACCGAAACAGGCATCCGAGCAGTACTTC
TRBJ1-2,TRBD1,TRBV4-1,few,CASSQEAFTGGYGYTF,TGCGCCAGCAGCCAAGAGGCCTTTACAGGGGGCTATGGCTACACCTTC
TRBJ1-2,-,TRBV7-2,-,CASSLAGTSNYGYTF,TGTGCCAGCAGCTTAGCAGGGACTTCTAACTATGGCTACACCTTC
TRBJ1-2,TRBD1,TRBV9,-,CASSEGRDRGYGYTF,TGTGCCAGCAGCGAGGGGAGGGACAGGGGATATGGCTACACCTTC
TRBJ1-1,-,TRBV6-5,-,CASRKQGEAFF,TGTGCCAGCAGAAAGCAGGGTGAAGCTTTCTTT
TRBJ1-1,TRBD1,TRBV28,-,CASSLSQGAVTEAFF,TGTGCCAGCAGTCTCTCCCAGGGGGCGGTCACTGAAGCTTTCTTT
TRBJ2-3,TRBD2,TRBV11-2,once,CASSLAGGYTDTQYF,TGTGCCAGCAGCTTAGCGGGGGGTTACACAGATACGCAGTATTTT